This TCR beta chain is drawn from a study of monozygotic twins with inflammatory bowel disease. Study-wide results and limits: Twins classed as concordant or discordant showed no difference in repertoire similarity, possibly from limited power.

About this clonotype itself: Its antigen is unidentified.

Added by template switching were UMIs that each held a 6-nucleotide sample barcode. PCR of TCRalpha and TCRbeta cDNA was nested, with two rounds of around 16 and 10 cycles. Reprocessing the 5' RACE reads, TCRdb reports a single entry for every CDR3 protein and omits DNA. Here the sample table reports some 170,000 distinct CDR3 sequences. Germline-derived CDR1 and CDR2 are SGHRS and YFSETQ. The CDR3 spans 14 residues. Researchers isolated total RNA from whole blood without sorting T cells. Source material: blood. This chain uses TRBV5-1 with TRBJ1-1; the TRBD1 assignment by TCRdb is unverifiable without DNA. The receptor comes from a human donor with ulcerative colitis or Crohn's disease, or a healthy co-twin of an affected twin (not recorded which). The CDR3: CASSLTGGYSEAFF.